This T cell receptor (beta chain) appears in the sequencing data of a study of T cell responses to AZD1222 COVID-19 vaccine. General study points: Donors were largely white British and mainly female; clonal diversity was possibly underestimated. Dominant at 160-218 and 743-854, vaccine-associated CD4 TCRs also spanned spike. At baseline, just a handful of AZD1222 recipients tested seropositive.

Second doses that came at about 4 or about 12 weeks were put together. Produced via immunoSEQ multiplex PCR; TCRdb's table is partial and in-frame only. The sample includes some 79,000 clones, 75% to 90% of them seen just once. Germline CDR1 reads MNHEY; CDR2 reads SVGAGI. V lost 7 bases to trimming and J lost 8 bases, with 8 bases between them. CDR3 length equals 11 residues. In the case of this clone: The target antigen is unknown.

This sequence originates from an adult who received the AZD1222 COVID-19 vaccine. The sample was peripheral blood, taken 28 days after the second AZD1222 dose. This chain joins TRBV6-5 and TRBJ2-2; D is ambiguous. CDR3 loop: CASTSGGELFF. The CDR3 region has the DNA TGTGCCAGCACTTCCGGGGGGGAGCTGTTTTTT.